This record covers a single T cell receptor (beta chain). The V gene end was trimmed by 2 bases and the J gene end by 2 bases; junction bases not matched to a gene: 3. The CDR3 spans 15 residues. CDR1 and CDR2 from the germline V gene are MGHRA and YSYEKL. The data were taken from a study of T cells in tuberculosis. Study summary: In South Africa, adults with active tuberculosis were compared with IGRA-negative and latently infected IGRA-positive adolescents.

Adolescents were screened for latent TB by skin test and IGRA. On average about 100,000 T cells per donor were immunosequenced. TCRdb keeps only in-frame clones here, not all; method: immunoSEQ multiplex PCR. This table has roughly 33,000 clones, roughly 90% appearing once. This receptor was taken from a donor between 10 and 29 years old with latent tuberculosis or without tuberculosis infection. The V gene is TRBV4-1, the J gene TRBJ1-5, with TRBD1 identical over 7 bases. Material: PBMCs. CDR3 bases: TGCGCCAGCAGCCAATCCGGGACAGGCAATCAGCCCCAGCATTTT. Its protein product is CASSQSGTGNQPQHF.